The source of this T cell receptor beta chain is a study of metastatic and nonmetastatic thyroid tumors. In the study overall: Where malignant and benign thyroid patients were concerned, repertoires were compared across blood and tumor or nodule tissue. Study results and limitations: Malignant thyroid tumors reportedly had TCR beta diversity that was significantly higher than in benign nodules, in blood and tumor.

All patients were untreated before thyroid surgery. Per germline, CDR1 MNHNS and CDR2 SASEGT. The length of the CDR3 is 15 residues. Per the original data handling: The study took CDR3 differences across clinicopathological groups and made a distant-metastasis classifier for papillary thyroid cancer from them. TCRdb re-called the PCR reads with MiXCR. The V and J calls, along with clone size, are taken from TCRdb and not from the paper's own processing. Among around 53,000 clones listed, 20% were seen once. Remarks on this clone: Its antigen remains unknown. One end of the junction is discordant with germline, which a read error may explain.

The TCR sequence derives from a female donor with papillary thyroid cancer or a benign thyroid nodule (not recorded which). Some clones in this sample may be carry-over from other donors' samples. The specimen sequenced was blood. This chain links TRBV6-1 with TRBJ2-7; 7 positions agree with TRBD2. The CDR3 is CASTGGTERSYDQYF. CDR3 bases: TGTGCCAGCACCGGGGGGACGGAGCGCTCCTACGATCAGTACTTC.